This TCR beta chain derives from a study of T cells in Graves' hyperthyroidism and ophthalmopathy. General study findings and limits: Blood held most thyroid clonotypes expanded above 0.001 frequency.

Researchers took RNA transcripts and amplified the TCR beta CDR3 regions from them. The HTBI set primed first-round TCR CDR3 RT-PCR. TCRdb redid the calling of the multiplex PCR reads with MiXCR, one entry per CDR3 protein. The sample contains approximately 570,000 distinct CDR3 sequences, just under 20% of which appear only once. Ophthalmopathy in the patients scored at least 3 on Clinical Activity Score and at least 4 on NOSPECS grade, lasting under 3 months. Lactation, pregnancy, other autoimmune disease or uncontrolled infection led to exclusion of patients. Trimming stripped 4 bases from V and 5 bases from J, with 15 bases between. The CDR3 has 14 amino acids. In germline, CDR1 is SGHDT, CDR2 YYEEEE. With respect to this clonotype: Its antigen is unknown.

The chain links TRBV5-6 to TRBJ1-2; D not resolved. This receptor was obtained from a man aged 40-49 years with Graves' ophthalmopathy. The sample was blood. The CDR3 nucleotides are TGTGCCAGCAGCCTTAACTTGGACCGTTATGGCTACACCTTC. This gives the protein CASSLNLDRYGYTF. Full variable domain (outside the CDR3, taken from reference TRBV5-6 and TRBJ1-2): DAGVTQSPTHLIKTRGQQVTLRCSPKSGHDTVSWYQQALGQGPQFIFQYYEEEERQRGNFPDRFSGHQFPNYSSELNVNALLLGDSALYLCASSLNLDRYGYTFGSGTRLTVV.